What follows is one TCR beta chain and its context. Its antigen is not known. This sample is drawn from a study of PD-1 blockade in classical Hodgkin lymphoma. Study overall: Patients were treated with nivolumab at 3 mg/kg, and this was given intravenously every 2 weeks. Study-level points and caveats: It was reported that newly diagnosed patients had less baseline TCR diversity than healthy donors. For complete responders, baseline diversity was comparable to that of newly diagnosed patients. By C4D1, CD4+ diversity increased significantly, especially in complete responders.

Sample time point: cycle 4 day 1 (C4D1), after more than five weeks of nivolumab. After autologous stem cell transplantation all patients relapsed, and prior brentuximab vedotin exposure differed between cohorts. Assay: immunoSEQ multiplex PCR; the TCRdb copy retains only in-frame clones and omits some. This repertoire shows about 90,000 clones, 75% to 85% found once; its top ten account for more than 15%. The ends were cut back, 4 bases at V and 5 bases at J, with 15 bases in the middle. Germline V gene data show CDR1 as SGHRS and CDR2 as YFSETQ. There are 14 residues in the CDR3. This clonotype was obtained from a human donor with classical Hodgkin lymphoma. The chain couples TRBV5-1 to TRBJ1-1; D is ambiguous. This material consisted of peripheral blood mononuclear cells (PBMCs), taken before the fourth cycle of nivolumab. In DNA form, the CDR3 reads TGCGCCAGCAGCCGGGAGGACGGATCAACTGAAGCTTTCTTT. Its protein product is CASSREDGSTEAFF.